This TCR beta chain is drawn from a study of blood T cells in healthy people across ages. General study results and limits: The recorded TCR beta diversity per million T cells decreased in a roughly linear manner with age.

Primed by a sample-barcoded 5' primer and a J-beta primer mix, a second PCR proceeded for roughly 7 to 12 cycles. MiXCR was run by TCRdb on the 5' RACE reads, yielding one entry per CDR3 protein. The sample comprises 550,000 to 700,000 distinct CDR3 sequences, about 26% of which are singletons, and approximately 17% rests with the top ten. This clonotype was seen more than once but under ten times. Its antigen is currently unknown. The germline V gene has CDR1 SGHNT and CDR2 YYREEE (reference sequence). The length of the CDR3 is 15 residues. Trimming stripped 4 bases from V and 3 bases from J, with 17 bases between.

This clonotype was sampled from a woman between 65 and 79 years old in good health. The sample consisted of blood. The V call is TRBV5-4, the J call TRBJ2-7, with D tentatively TRBD1 (7 bases). CDR3 loop: CASSLGGQILYEQYF. The CDR3 DNA reads TGTGCCAGCAGCCTGGGGGGACAGATCCTCTACGAGCAGTACTTC.